The rows below give T cell receptor beta chains drawn from one sample of a study of blood T cell repertoires in COVID-19. Repertoires were generated with immunoSEQ multiplex PCR, while TCRdb's copy carries only in-frame clones and drops some. The sample includes roughly 200,000 clones, around 86% of them seen just once. What was sequenced was PBMCs or T cells enriched from blood (not recorded which). These receptors came from a man aged 25 to 40 in a cohort exposed to, infected with or recovered from COVID-19 (not recorded which). Each CDR3 is given with its conserved first and last residue. The D gene is left open where the match is weak. Not every row has a clone size; where given, it reads once, few, many or a size class.

size	J	V	D	DNA	CDR3
once	TRBJ2-3	TRBV27	TRBD2	TGTGCCAGCAGTCCTTGGACTAGACCAAGCACAGATACGCAGTATTTT	CASSPWTRPSTDTQYF
few	TRBJ2-1	TRBV7-3	NA	TGTGCCAGCAGCTTGGGCGGGAACTCCTACAATGAGCAGTTCTTC	CASSLGGNSYNEQFF
NA	TRBJ1-3	TRBV28	NA	TGTGCCAGCAGTCAAGGGGCTGGAAACACCATATATTTT	CASSQGAGNTIYF
NA	TRBJ1-2	TRBV28	TRBD1	TGTGCCAGCAGCCCAGGGACAGGGAAGTATGGCTACACCTTC	CASSPGTGKYGYTF
once	TRBJ1-3	TRBV2	NA	TGTGCCAGCAGTGGTGTCAGTCCCGCTGGAAACACCATATATTTT	CASSGVSPAGNTIYF
NA	TRBJ2-4	TRBV25-1	TRBD1	TGTGCCAGCAGTGTCCCCACAGGGGGCGCTTTGAACATTCAGTACTTC	CASSVPTGGALNIQYF
NA	TRBJ1-1	TRBV18	TRBD1	TGTGCCAGCTCACTACGACAGGGGGTGGGTGAAGCTTTCTTT	CASSLRQGVGEAFF
NA	TRBJ2-2	TRBV15	NA	TGTGCCACCAGCAGAGAGGCAGGGGGGAGGATCGGGGAGCTGTTTTTT	CATSREAGGRIGELFF
NA	TRBJ1-4	TRBV28	NA	TGTGCCAGCAGTCCTGTCGGGGGGGCAACTAATGAAAAACTGTTTTTT	CASSPVGGATNEKLFF
NA	TRBJ2-5	TRBV6-2/TRBV6-3	TRBD2	TGTGCCAGCAGTGCCCGGACTAGCGTTTACCAAGAGACCCAGTACTTC	CASSARTSVYQETQYF
NA	TRBJ2-3	TRBV4-1	NA	TGCGCCAGCAGCCATCGCCCACCTGAGGGCTTGGGCACAGATACGCAGTATTTT	CASSHRPPEGLGTDTQYF
NA	TRBJ2-7	TRBV29-1	NA	TGCAGCGTTGACCAGGGGCCCTACGAGCAGTACTTC	CSVDQGPYEQYF
NA	TRBJ2-5	TRBV6-1	NA	TGTGCCAGCAGTGAAAGGACGGGGGGCCCAGAGACCCAGTACTTC	CASSERTGGPETQYF
once	TRBJ1-2	TRBV7-9	NA	TGTGCCGAGGACACCGGGGGAGTCGCAGGGCTTGGGGAAACTGGCTACACCTTC	CAEDTGGVAGLGETGYTF
NA	TRBJ2-1	TRBV28	TRBD1	TGTGCCAGCAGTTCCGGGACAGGGGCCAACAATGAGCAGTTCTTC	CASSSGTGANNEQFF
NA	TRBJ2-2	TRBV7-2	NA	TGTGCCAGCACTAAGCCGAGGGCGAACACCGGGGAGCTGTTTTTT	CASTKPRANTGELFF
NA	TRBJ2-3	TRBV27	NA	TGTGCCAGCAGGCTAGGGAGGCCCAGCACAGATACGCAGTATTTT	CASRLGRPSTDTQYF
once	TRBJ2-5	TRBV7-2	TRBD1	TGTGCCAGCAGCTTAGACAGGGGGAAAGAGACCCAGTACTTC	CASSLDRGKETQYF
NA	TRBJ1-5	TRBV12-3/TRBV12-4	NA	TGTGCCAGCAGTTTGGGGGGTCAGCCCCAGCATTTT	CASSLGGQPQHF
once	TRBJ2-3	TRBV5-1	TRBD2	TGCGCCAGCAGCTTGAGGGCTAGCGGGAGTGCAGATACGCAGTATTTT	CASSLRASGSADTQYF
NA	TRBJ1-1	TRBV2	NA	TGTGCCAGCAGTGATACACTGAACACTGAAGCTTTCTTT	CASSDTLNTEAFF
NA	TRBJ2-3	TRBV28	TRBD2	TGTGCCAGCACCCCTAGCGGAAAGGGCACAGATACGCAGTATTTT	CASTPSGKGTDTQYF
once	TRBJ1-1	TRBV19	NA	TGTGCCAGTAGGTTGGGCACCGCGGGGCGGACTGAAGCTTTCTTT	CASRLGTAGRTEAFF
NA	TRBJ1-5	TRBV19	TRBD1	TGTGCCAGTAGCCGGAGACAGGGACTGAATCAGCCCCAGCATTTT	CASSRRQGLNQPQHF
NA	TRBJ1-4	TRBV29-1	TRBD1	TGCAGCGTTCGGACAGGGGCTGGGGTAACTAATGAAAAACTGTTTTTT	CSVRTGAGVTNEKLFF
NA	TRBJ2-2	TRBV27	NA	TGTGCCAGCAGACCAGGGGAAACCGGGGAGCTGTTTTTT	CASRPGETGELFF
NA	TRBJ2-7	TRBV9	TRBD1	TGTGCCAGCAGCCCGGGACAGGGTTACTACGAGCAGTACTTC	CASSPGQGYYEQYF
NA	TRBJ2-2	TRBV7-2	NA	TGTGCCAGCAGCGCAGACAGGGGAGGGCGGGAGCTGTTTTTT	CASSADRGGRELFF
NA	TRBJ2-1	TRBV5-1	TRBD1	TGCGCCAGCAGCTTGGGGGTTTCCGGGACAGGGTCAGGGGAGCAGTTCTTC	CASSLGVSGTGSGEQFF
NA	TRBJ1-1	TRBV6-1	TRBD1	TGTGCCAGCAGTGACCTGACAGGGGGCTCAACTGAAGCTTTCTTT	CASSDLTGGSTEAFF
NA	TRBJ2-5	TRBV28	NA	TGTGCCAGCAGTTTTGACAGAGGCTACCAAGAGACCCAGTACTTC	CASSFDRGYQETQYF
NA	TRBJ2-7	TRBV28	TRBD1	TGTGCCATTAAGAGACAGGGGGCCTCCGAGCAGTACTTC	CAIKRQGASEQYF
NA	TRBJ1-1	TRBV7-3	NA	TGTGCCAGCAGCCTATCAATGAACACTGAAGCTTTCTTT	CASSLSMNTEAFF
NA	TRBJ2-5	TRBV3-1/TRBV3-2	NA	TGTGCCAGCAGCCTGCGCCTTCAAGAGACCCAGTACTTC	CASSLRLQETQYF
NA	TRBJ2-1	TRBV4-3	TRBD2	TGCGCCAGCAGCCGAGGACTAGCGGATATGGGGCAGTTCTTC	CASSRGLADMGQFF
NA	TRBJ1-6	TRBV19	TRBD1	TGTGCCAGTACCATAACCGGGACAGATAATTCACCCCTCCACTTT	CASTITGTDNSPLHF
NA	TRBJ2-7	TRBV7-9	NA	TGTGCCAGCAGCTTCTCCGGGAGCTCCTACGAGCAGTACTTC	CASSFSGSSYEQYF
NA	TRBJ1-2	TRBV28	NA	TGTGCCAGCAGCACCCTATACAGCAAAAGCGGGGGCTACACCTTC	CASSTLYSKSGGYTF
NA	TRBJ2-1	TRBV5-4	NA	TGTGCCAGCAGCTTACAGGGTAATACGGCCTACAATGAGCAGTTCTTC	CASSLQGNTAYNEQFF
NA	TRBJ1-4	TRBV4-1	TRBD1	TGCGCCAGCAGGACCGGGACAGGGGGGAATTTGCATGAAAAACTGTTTTTT	CASRTGTGGNLHEKLFF
NA	TRBJ2-1	TRBV7-3	TRBD2	TGTGCCAGCAGCTTCGGACTAGCTTCTGAGCAGTTCTTC	CASSFGLASEQFF
NA	TRBJ2-3	TRBV5-1	TRBD2	TGCGCCAGCAGCTTGGTAGGACTAGCCGCAGATACGCAGTATTTT	CASSLVGLAADTQYF
NA	TRBJ1-3	TRBV19	NA	TGTGCCAGTAGTATATTGGCTGAAGTACGTGGAAACACCATATATTTT	CASSILAEVRGNTIYF
NA	TRBJ2-5	TRBV15	NA	TGTGCCACCAGCAGAGCAGGGGTCGGAGAGACCCAGTACTTC	CATSRAGVGETQYF
NA	TRBJ2-1	TRBV12-3/TRBV12-4	NA	TGTGCCAGCAGTTTTGGGAGTGAGCAGTTCTTC	CASSFGSEQFF
NA	TRBJ2-7	TRBV7-2	TRBD2	TGTGCCAGCAGTAGCGGGAGGGGGAACGAGCAGTACTTC	CASSSGRGNEQYF
NA	TRBJ1-2	TRBV7-3	TRBD1	TGTGCCAGCAGCCCAGGACAGGTTCCAAGGGGGGGCTACACCTTC	CASSPGQVPRGGYTF
NA	TRBJ2-7	TRBV19	TRBD1	TGTGCCAGTAGTAAGGGACAGGGCTACGAGCAGTACTTC	CASSKGQGYEQYF
NA	TRBJ2-2	TRBV3-1/TRBV3-2	TRBD2	TGTGCCAGCAGCCCCGGGACTAGCGGGAGGGCAGGGTCCACCGGGGAGCTGTTTTTT	CASSPGTSGRAGSTGELFF
once	TRBJ2-7	TRBV13	TRBD2	TGTGCCAGCAGCTTAGTTAGCGGGAGTGTCGGGAGGTACGAGCAGTACTTC	CASSLVSGSVGRYEQYF
NA	TRBJ2-5	TRBV24-1	NA	TGTGCCACCAGTGATCCAGGGTGGGGTTCGTCAGGGGAAGAGACCCAGTACTTC	CATSDPGWGSSGEETQYF
few	TRBJ1-1	TRBV9	NA	TGTGCCAGCAGCGTAGGGACTAACATGAACATGAACACTGAAGCTTTCTTT	CASSVGTNMNMNTEAFF
NA	TRBJ2-7	TRBV5-8	TRBD2	TGTGCCAGCAGCTTCGGCCTAGCGGGAGGAAGGCCCTACGAGCAGTACTTC	CASSFGLAGGRPYEQYF
NA	TRBJ1-1	TRBV25-1	NA	TGTGCCAGCCGTGAGGGAGGGGGTGGAACTGAAGCTTTCTTT	CASREGGGGTEAFF
NA	TRBJ2-3	TRBV27	TRBD1	TGTGCCAGCAGTATTACAGGGGGAACAGATACGCAGTATTTT	CASSITGGTDTQYF
NA	TRBJ1-1	TRBV6-7	NA	TGTGCCAGCAGTTACGAAGGAGGACGCACTGAAGCTTTCTTT	CASSYEGGRTEAFF